These 28 T cell receptor beta chains came from one sample sequenced in a study of OX40 agonist ivuxolimab in advanced cancers. Libraries were prepared by immunoSEQ multiplex PCR; TCRdb keeps only in-frame clonotypes and omits some of them. The table includes about 68,000 clones, 85% detected once. The material sequenced was CD4+ or CD8+ T cells sorted from blood, taken in a trial of the OX40 agonist ivuxolimab. These receptor sequences come from an adult with an advanced solid tumor such as melanoma, head and neck, liver or kidney cancer.

V is TRBV2 and J is TRBJ1-1; TRBD1 matches at 8 bases. Trimming took 6 bases from V and 4 from J; bases not matched to a gene: 7. This CDR3 is 14 amino acids long. The germline gives CDR1 SNHLY, CDR2 FYNNEI. CDR3 sequence: CASRRRGLSTEAFF. DNA of the CDR3: TGTGCCAGCAGACGCAGGGGGCTTAGCACTGAAGCTTTCTTT. The full variable domain, with the rest looked up from reference TRBV2 and TRBJ1-1, is EPEVTQTPSHQVTQMGQEVILRCVPISNHLYFYWYRQILGQKVEFLVSFYNNEISEKSEIFDDQFSVERPDGSNFTLKIRSTKLEDSAMYFCASRRRGLSTEAFFGQGTRLTVV.

This chain uses TRBV19 with TRBJ1-5; the D is unclear. Germline V gene lookup returns CDR1 LNHDA and CDR2 SQIVND (reference sequence). This CDR3 region has 15 residues. V lost 3 bases to trimming and J lost 0 bases, with 9 bases between them. Written as DNA, the CDR3 is TGTGCCAGTAGTATTACAGAAATTAGCAATCAGCCCCAGCATTTT. Amino acids: CASSITEISNQPQHF.

The rearrangement uses TRBV2 and TRBJ1-1; D is uncertain. Germline assignment: CDR1 SNHLY and CDR2 FYNNEI. This CDR3 contains 13 residues. V dropped 1 base and J dropped 8 bases, with 11 bases sitting between them. The CDR3: CASSEGEGREAFF. CDR3 sequence (DNA): TGTGCCAGCAGTGAAGGGGAGGGCAGGGAAGCTTTCTTT.

This chain joins TRBV5-4 and TRBJ2-5; no clear D gene. Trimming cost V 2 bases and J 5 bases, with 7 bases left between them. The CDR3 has 12 amino acids. Germline-derived CDR1 and CDR2 are SGHNT and YYREEE (reference sequence). The CDR3 region is CASSFRTETQYF. CDR3 bases: TGTGCCAGCAGCTTTCGGACGGAGACCCAGTACTTC. Full variable domain (missing parts from reference TRBV5-4 and TRBJ2-5): ETGVTQSPTHLIKTRGQQVTLRCSSQSGHNTVSWYQQALGQGPQFIFQYYREEENGRGNFPPRFSGLQFPNYSSELNVNALELDDSALYLCASSFRTETQYFGPGTRLLVL.

The V call is TRBV7-2, the J call TRBJ2-7, with D uncertain. The V gene's germline CDR1 is SGHTA and CDR2 FQGNSA. The CDR3 sequence is 11 residues long. The ends were cut back, 1 base at V and 3 bases at J, with 1 base in the middle. CDR3 residues: CASSLDYEQYF. The CDR3 bases are TGTGCCAGCAGCTTAGACTACGAGCAGTACTTC.

In its sample, this clone was seen a few times. The chain recombines TRBV6-8 with TRBJ1-6, with D possibly matching TRBD1 (6 bases). The CDR3 totals 16 residues. V lost 10 bases to trimming and J lost 10 bases, with 26 bases between them. Germline CDR1 is MNHGY and CDR2 is SAAAGT. The CDR3 sequence: CATNPQGLLEESPLHF. The CDR3 DNA reads as TGTGCCACCAACCCCCAGGGGTTGTTGGAAGAGTCACCCCTCCACTTT.

The chain is built from TRBV10-3 and TRBJ2-4, with D perhaps being TRBD1 or TRBD2 (5 bases each). Germline CDR1 reads ENHRY; CDR2 reads SYGVKD. Trimming took off 3 bases at V and 5 bases at J, with 17 bases between the two ends. CDR3 size: 16 residues. CDR3 in DNA: TGTGCCATCAGTGAATTGGGGGTTCAAGGCCAAAACATTCAGTACTTC. Encoded protein: CAISELGVQGQNIQYF.

The V gene is TRBV2, the J gene TRBJ2-2, with TRBD1 matching over 10 bases. Per germline, CDR1 SNHLY and CDR2 FYNNEI. Trimming took 10 bases from V and 6 from J; bases not matched to a gene: 8. This CDR3 is 14 amino acids long. For the CDR3, the DNA is TGTGCCACAGGGACAGGGGCGATTTCCGGGGAGCTGTTTTTT. It is translated as CATGTGAISGELFF.

The chain uses TRBV4-3 and TRBJ2-1, with 10 bases identical to TRBD1. V lost 6 bases and J lost 2; bases outside the gene matches: 10. This CDR3 is 17 amino acids long. Looked up from germline, CDR1 is LGHNA and CDR2 is YSLEER. CDR3 sequence reads: CASRQALGTGAYNEQFF. CDR3 DNA: TGCGCCAGCAGGCAGGCCCTCGGGACAGGGGCCTACAATGAGCAGTTCTTC.

This clone was seen just once. The V call is TRBV2, the J call TRBJ2-7; the D gene is possibly TRBD2 (6 bases). This CDR3 spans 13 amino acids. V gave up 8 bases and J gave up 2 bases, with 13 bases separating them. From germline, CDR1 is SNHLY and CDR2 FYNNEI. This CDR3 reads CASRGSGAYEQYF. CDR3 bases: TGTGCCAGCCGAGGTAGCGGAGCCTACGAGCAGTACTTC. Using reference TRBV2 and TRBJ2-7 for the parts outside the CDR3, the full variable domain is EPEVTQTPSHQVTQMGQEVILRCVPISNHLYFYWYRQILGQKVEFLVSFYNNEISEKSEIFDDQFSVERPDGSNFTLKIRSTKLEDSAMYFCASRGSGAYEQYFGPGTRLTVT.

V gene TRBV4-1 combines with J gene TRBJ1-2; no firm D call. Per germline, CDR1 MGHRA and CDR2 YSYEKL. The CDR3 totals 15 residues. Trimming stripped 2 bases from V and 7 bases from J, with 17 bases between. CDR3 in DNA: TGCGCCAGCAGCCAAACCCCCCTTCTTCCAGCTGGCTACACCTTC. It yields the protein CASSQTPLLPAGYTF.

This clone was counted between two and nine times. J is TRBJ1-5 and V is TRBV6-1, with D hard to call. The CDR3 runs to 15 residues. The ends were cut back, 6 bases at V and 0 bases at J, with 12 bases in the middle. From germline, CDR1 is MNHNS and CDR2 SASEGT. The CDR3 reads CASRKDGNSNQPQHF. DNA of the CDR3: TGTGCCAGCAGAAAGGACGGGAATAGCAATCAGCCCCAGCATTTT.

This chain joins TRBV9 and TRBJ2-5, with 9 bases lining up with TRBD1. CDR3 size: 16 residues. The ends lost 3 bases at V and 2 bases at J; junction bases unmatched: 8. Looked up from germline, CDR1 is SGDLS and CDR2 is YYNGEE. Here the CDR3 reads CASSAGTGWGQETQYF. The CDR3 nucleotides are TGTGCCAGCAGCGCAGGGACAGGGTGGGGGCAAGAGACCCAGTACTTC.

The V and J genes are TRBV7-9 and TRBJ1-5; maybe TRBD1 (5 bases). V lost 5 bases and J lost 0, with 8 bases in between. The CDR3 runs to 14 residues. In germline, CDR1 is SEHNR, CDR2 FQNEAQ (reference sequence). The CDR3 loop is CASSTQGSNQPQHF. CDR3 coding DNA: TGTGCCAGCAGCACTCAGGGTAGCAATCAGCCCCAGCATTTT.

The rearrangement uses TRBV2 and TRBJ1-3; D gene unclear. Deletions cut 8 bases from V and 5 bases from J, with 16 bases between. The germline CDR1 and CDR2 sequences are SNHLY and FYNNEI. This CDR3 contains 14 residues. The CDR3 coding sequence is TGTGCCAGCCTGGCTGGCAGTTTAAGAAACACCATATATTTT. Translating it yields CASLAGSLRNTIYF.

The genes are TRBV18 and TRBJ1-6; D gene unclear. Trimming took 3 bases from V and 8 from J, leaving 8 bases between them. From germline, CDR1 is KGHSH and CDR2 LQKENI. The CDR3 runs to 13 residues. The CDR3 spells CASSPGWDSPLHF. The DNA of the CDR3 is TGTGCCAGCTCACCGGGATGGGATTCACCCCTCCACTTT.

The chain uses TRBV18 and TRBJ2-6; the D is unclear. Germline assignment: CDR1 KGHSH and CDR2 LQKENI. V lost 5 bases to trimming and J lost 0 bases, with 8 bases between them. This CDR3 region has 15 residues. The CDR3 coding sequence is TGTGCCAGCTCAAGTCCTAACTCTGGGGCCAACGTCCTGACTTTC. Encoded protein: CASSSPNSGANVLTF.

The rearrangement links TRBV4-1 to TRBJ2-7, with 12 nucleotides matching TRBD2. V lost 0 bases to trimming and J lost 5 bases; unmatched junction nucleotides: 5. The CDR3 consists of 16 residues. The germline CDR1 and CDR2 sequences are MGHRA and YSYEKL. The CDR3 sequence: CASSQDKGLAGNEQYF. In DNA form, the CDR3 reads TGCGCCAGCAGCCAAGATAAAGGACTAGCGGGGAACGAGCAGTACTTC.

The V call is TRBV5-1, the J call TRBJ1-4; D call uncertain. Per the germline V gene, CDR1 is SGHRS and CDR2 is YFSETQ. Trimming left V 0 bases short and J 0 bases short, with 3 bases between. The CDR3 length is 14 residues. The chain's CDR3 is CASSLAPTNEKLFF. The CDR3 region has the DNA TGCGCCAGCAGCTTGGCCCCAACTAATGAAAAACTGTTTTTT.

In its sample, this clone was seen a few times. The gene calls are TRBV18 and TRBJ1-3; TRBD1 matches at 7 bases. Germline-derived CDR1 and CDR2 are KGHSH and LQKENI. This CDR3 spans 15 amino acids. Trimming took 6 bases from V and 3 from J; bases not matched to a gene: 8. The CDR3 nucleotides are TGTGCCAGCTCGGAGACAGGGAGTAGTGGAAACACCATATATTTT. It yields the protein CASSETGSSGNTIYF.

The chain links TRBV11-2 to TRBJ1-3; D is undetermined. The V gene's germline CDR1 is SGHAT and CDR2 FQNNGV. V was shortened by 4 bases and J by 1 base, with 11 bases between the two germline ends. The CDR3 sequence is 15 residues long. The CDR3 is CASSSPRISGNTIYF. As DNA, the CDR3 is TGTGCCAGCAGCTCCCCTCGGATATCTGGAAACACCATATATTTT.

Here the CDR3 reads CASSQDGTGIAFF. CDR3 sequence (DNA): TGTGCCAGCAGCCAAGATGGTACAGGGATCGCTTTCTTT. The J gene is TRBJ1-1, the V gene TRBV14, with a weak D call TRBD1 (6 bases). This CDR3 is built from 13 residues. The germline CDR1 and CDR2 sequences are SGHDN and FVKESK. Trimming took 0 bases from V and 11 from J, leaving 13 bases between them. Full variable domain (outside the CDR3, taken from reference TRBV14 and TRBJ1-1): EAGVTQFPSHSVIEKGQTVTLRCDPISGHDNLYWYRRVMGKEIKFLLHFVKESKQDESGMPNNRFLAERTGGTYSTLKVQPAELEDSGVYFCASSQDGTGIAFFGQGTRLTVV.

This rearrangement joins TRBV6-1 to TRBJ2-3; 8 bases are shared with TRBD2. Looked up from germline, CDR1 is MNHNS and CDR2 is SASEGT. CDR3 length equals 14 residues. The J segment lost 0 bases and the V segment lost 8 bases, leaving 4 bases of the junction unmatched. As DNA, the CDR3 is TGTGCCAGCCTCGGGGGGGTTAGCACAGATACGCAGTATTTT. Amino acids: CASLGGVSTDTQYF.

In this sample, this clone turned up a few times. The gene calls are TRBV11-3 and TRBJ1-1, with a weak D call TRBD1 (6 bases). This CDR3 is 16 amino acids long. With 0 bases removed from V and 6 bases from J, the gap between germline ends came to 17 bases. Germline V gene sequence: CDR1 SGHNT, CDR2 YENEEA. CDR3 nucleotides: TGTGCCAGCAGCTTAGACGGGAGAAAGGGGGAGGCTGAAGCTTTCTTT. As protein: CASSLDGRKGEAEAFF.

The gene calls are TRBV21-1 and TRBJ1-2; the DNA was not used to check the table's D call, TRBD1. TRBV21-1 is a listed pseudogene. The CDR3 contains 14 residues. The CDR3 bases are TGTGCCAGCAGCCAGGGGCAGGGTCAACATGGCTACACCTTC. This codes for CASSQGQGQHGYTF.

CDR3 coding DNA: TGTGCCAGCAGCAACGGGACAGGGGGAAACACCATATATTTT. Its translation is CASSNGTGGNTIYF. This sequence joins TRBV21-1 and TRBJ1-3; TRBD1, the table's D call, was not compared with the DNA. TRBV21-1 is listed as a pseudogene. There are 14 residues in the CDR3.

This clone was detected only once. The chain is built from TRBV4-2 and TRBJ1-5; D is unresolved. Germline CDR1 and CDR2: LGHNA and YNFKEQ. V shed 3 bases and J shed 3 bases, with 12 bases lying between them. This CDR3 contains 15 residues. CDR3 region: CASSQRVANNQPQHF. The CDR3 nucleotides are TGTGCCAGCAGCCAGAGGGTGGCCAACAATCAGCCCCAGCATTTT.

The rearrangement joins TRBV5-1 to TRBJ1-1; D unclear. The CDR3 covers 15 residues. Germline V gene lookup returns CDR1 SGHRS and CDR2 YFSETQ. Trimming cost V 4 bases and J 1 base, with 14 bases left between them. CDR3 in DNA: TGCGCCAGCAGCCAATCCACAGCGGAGAACACTGAAGCTTTCTTT. It codes for CASSQSTAENTEAFF.